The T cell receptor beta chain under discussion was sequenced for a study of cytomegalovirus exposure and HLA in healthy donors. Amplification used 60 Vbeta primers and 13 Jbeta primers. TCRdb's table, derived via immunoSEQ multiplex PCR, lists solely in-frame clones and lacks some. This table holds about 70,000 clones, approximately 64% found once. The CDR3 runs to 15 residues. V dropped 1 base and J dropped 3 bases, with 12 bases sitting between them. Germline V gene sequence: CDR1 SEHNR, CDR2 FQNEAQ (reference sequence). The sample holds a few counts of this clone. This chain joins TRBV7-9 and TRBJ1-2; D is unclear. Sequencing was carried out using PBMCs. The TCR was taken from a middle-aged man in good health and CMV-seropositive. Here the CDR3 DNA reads TGTGCCAGCAGCTTAGGGACGAGGGCTTACTATGGCTACACCTTC. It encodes CASSLGTRAYYGYTF.